These 30 T cell receptor beta chains share one sample of origin, sequenced in a study of blood T cell repertoires in COVID-19 (TCRdb year 2020). The library came from the immunoSEQ multiplex PCR assay. This immuneACCESS table, as held by TCRdb, lists in-frame sequences with V and J called but not all clones. Of the missing ones, under half trace to an unresolved V gene in checked studies; the others have no known cause. The sample table contains approximately 250,000 clones; only one count was recorded for about 80% of them. The biggest ten clones account for approximately 9% of the sample. The specimen sequenced was peripheral blood. The receptors originated from a human donor in a cohort sampled during active COVID-19.

CDR3 DNA sequence: TGTGCCATCAGTGATTTGGCAGGGCCGGGTTATGGCTACACCTTC. Its translation: CAISDLAGPGYGYTF. V usage is TRBV10-3 and J usage is TRBJ1-2, with TRBD1 as a possible D gene (5 bases). Between the trimmed V and J ends, which lost 3 bases and 5 bases, there was a span of 16 bases. Germline CDR1 reads ENHRY; CDR2 reads SYGVKD. The CDR3 loop spans 15 amino acids.

The chain has TRBV6-1 and TRBJ1-2, with a possible D match to TRBD1 (6 bases). Looked up from germline, CDR1 is MNHNS and CDR2 is SASEGT. The CDR3 sequence is 16 residues long. The V end lost 3 bases, the J end lost 6 bases, and 20 bases lay between the germline ends. CDR3 bases: TGTGCCAGCAGTGAGCCCGGACAGCGGGGGGGGAATGGCTACACCTTC. Translation gives CASSEPGQRGGNGYTF.

V gene TRBV5-4 combines with J gene TRBJ2-3; TRBD1 aligns across 8 bases. J gave up 10 bases and V 1 base, and 5 bases lay outside the gene matches. Germline V gives CDR1 SGHNT, CDR2 YYREEE (reference sequence). The CDR3 spans 13 residues. The CDR3 sequence: CASSLPDREAQYF. For the CDR3, the DNA is TGTGCCAGCAGCTTGCCGGACAGGGAAGCGCAGTATTTT.

In its sample, this clone was seen many times. The chain uses TRBV2 and TRBJ2-1; D gene ambiguous. Per the germline V gene, CDR1 is SNHLY and CDR2 is FYNNEI. This CDR3 spans 10 amino acids. Trimming took off 8 bases at V and 7 bases at J, with 6 bases between the two ends. Written as DNA, the CDR3 is TGTGCCAGCCTGTTAAATGAGCAGTTCTTC. This translates into CASLLNEQFF.

This clone was observed a few times. The genes are TRBV6-5 and TRBJ1-2; D not resolved. The CDR3 covers 11 residues. Germline V lookup: CDR1 MNHEY, CDR2 SVGAGI. V lost 6 bases to trimming and J lost 5 bases, with 7 bases between them. The CDR3, as DNA: TGTGCCAGCAGGGCTTTATATGGCTACACCTTC. It is translated as CASRALYGYTF.

The V and J genes are TRBV19 and TRBJ2-7; D remains ambiguous. Germline-derived CDR1 and CDR2 are LNHDA and SQIVND (reference sequence). The CDR3 loop spans 15 amino acids. V was pared by 2 bases and J by 2 bases, with 13 bases between. The CDR3 DNA reads as TGTGCCAGTAGTATAATGCTCGGCAGGCCCTACGAGCAGTACTTC. Encoded protein: CASSIMLGRPYEQYF.

V gene TRBV7-9 combines with J gene TRBJ1-2; 8 bases line up with TRBD1. V lost 2 bases and J lost 3; bases outside the gene matches: 5. Germline V gene lookup returns CDR1 SEHNR and CDR2 FQNEAQ (reference sequence). CDR3 length: 15 amino acids. The CDR3 nucleotides are TGTGCCAGCAGCTTAATTGGGACAGGACACTATGGCTACACCTTC. This gives the protein CASSLIGTGHYGYTF.

The chain employs TRBV11-1 and TRBJ2-6, with TRBD1 identical over 8 bases. The CDR3 is 16 residues long. Trimming took 3 bases from V and 2 from J; bases not matched to a gene: 3. From germline, CDR1 is SGHAT and CDR2 FQDESV (reference sequence). This chain's CDR3 is CASSLTGAAGANVLTF. CDR3 nucleotide sequence: TGTGCCAGCAGCTTGACAGGGGCGGCTGGGGCCAACGTCCTGACTTTC.

The V gene is TRBV7-2, the J gene TRBJ2-7, with a weak D call TRBD2 (5 bases). V was pared by 5 bases and J by 3 bases, with 20 bases between. CDR3 size: 16 residues. CDR1 SGHTA and CDR2 FQGNSA come from the germline V gene. In DNA, the CDR3 is TGTGCCAGCAGCCGTAACTCGGGGTATGATATCTACGAGCAGTACTTC. Protein: CASSRNSGYDIYEQYF.

The chain recombines TRBV6-5 with TRBJ1-6, with D possibly matching TRBD1 (6 bases). Trimming stripped 0 bases from V and 7 bases from J, with 10 bases between. The CDR3 contains 15 residues. Germline V gene sequence: CDR1 MNHEY, CDR2 SVGAGI. The DNA of the CDR3 is TGTGCCAGCAGTTACTCGTCTAGGGGGAATTCACCCCTCCACTTT. Its translation: CASSYSSRGNSPLHF.

The chain carries TRBV6-5 and TRBJ1-2, with TRBD1 identical over 7 bases. V lost 1 base, J lost 6 bases, and 5 bases stayed unmatched. Per germline, CDR1 MNHEY and CDR2 SVGAGI. CDR3 length: 14 amino acids. CDR3 residues: CASSYLTGTHGYTF. CDR3 bases: TGTGCCAGCAGTTACTTGACAGGGACCCATGGCTACACCTTC.

Concerning this clone: The sample carries other DNA sequences with the same CDR3. CDR3 bases: TGTGCCAGCAGTTCCACGGTTTCACCCCTCCACTTT. Amino acid sequence: CASSSTVSPLHF. This chain joins TRBV28 and TRBJ1-6; D uncertain. Between the trimmed V and J ends, which lost 4 bases and 9 bases, there was a span of 7 bases. The CDR3 consists of 12 residues. Germline values: CDR1 MDHEN, CDR2 SYDVKM. Looking up the rest from reference TRBV28 and TRBJ1-6 gives the full variable domain: DVKVTQSSRYLVKRTGEKVFLECVQDMDHENMFWYRQDPGLGLRLIYFSYDVKMKEKGDIPEGYSVSREKKERFSLILESASTNQTSMYLCASSSTVSPLHFGNGTRLTVT.

This clone was seen a handful of times. V is TRBV30 and J is TRBJ1-1; 8 nucleotides line up with TRBD1. Germline CDR1 and CDR2: GTSNPN and SVGIG (reference sequence). There are 13 residues in the CDR3. The V segment lost 4 bases and the J segment 4 bases; nucleotides outside the gene matches: 5. CDR3 protein: CAWTTGQGTEAFF. The CDR3 DNA reads TGTGCCTGGACCACCGGACAGGGCACTGAAGCTTTCTTT.

The chain carries TRBV28 and TRBJ1-5; perhaps TRBD1 as D (6 bases). V lost 6 bases to trimming and J lost 9 bases, with 18 bases between them. Germline CDR1 reads MDHEN; CDR2 reads SYDVKM. The CDR3 contains 14 residues. This CDR3 is CASSPTGSSGPQHF. The CDR3, as DNA: TGTGCCAGCAGCCCGACAGGCTCCTCAGGGCCCCAGCATTTT.

This clone came up a few times. The chain uses TRBV14 and TRBJ2-3; tentative D call: TRBD1 (5 bases). The CDR3 extends over 17 amino acids. V lost 6 bases and J lost 4, with 23 bases in between. Germline CDR1 is SGHDN and CDR2 is FVKESK. The CDR3 sequence is CASRPGRSPLGADTQYF. Written as DNA, the CDR3 is TGTGCCAGCAGACCCGGACGATCACCATTAGGGGCAGATACGCAGTATTTT.

The genes are TRBV7-6 and TRBJ2-3; D is possibly TRBD2 (6 bases). The CDR3 runs to 15 residues. The V gene lost 5 bases and the J gene lost 2 bases, with 14 bases spanning the gap. Germline V gives CDR1 SGHVS, CDR2 FNYEAQ. CDR3 region: CASSRGGANTDTQYF. CDR3 in DNA: TGTGCCAGCAGCAGAGGAGGGGCGAACACAGATACGCAGTATTTT.

The V gene is TRBV3-1 (or the pseudogene TRBV3-2), the J gene TRBJ1-1; 9 positions agree with TRBD1. Germline lookup yields CDR1 LGHDT and CDR2 YNNKEL (reference sequence). CDR3 length: 15 amino acids. Germline trimming cut 7 bases from V and 4 bases from J; bases unmatched to any gene: 10. The CDR3 sequence: CASTFTGGWGTEAFF. The CDR3 coding sequence is TGTGCCAGCACCTTTACAGGGGGCTGGGGCACTGAAGCTTTCTTT.

This chain uses TRBV11-1 with TRBJ2-3, with 12 bases matching TRBD2. The CDR3 runs 15 residues. The V segment lost 4 bases and the J segment 1 base; nucleotides outside the gene matches: 0. Germline V lookup: CDR1 SGHAT, CDR2 FQDESV (reference sequence). The CDR3 DNA sequence: TGTGCCAGCAGCTGGACTAGCGGGGGCACAGATACGCAGTATTTT. Its protein is CASSWTSGGTDTQYF.

V usage is TRBV5-1 and J usage is TRBJ2-1; 11 bases map to TRBD2. The junction had 5 bases not matched to a gene; V was cut back by 3 bases and J by 6 bases. The CDR3 runs to 15 residues. In germline, CDR1 is SGHRS, CDR2 YFSETQ. The CDR3 DNA reads TGCGCCAGCAGCTCCCTTAGCGGGAGGGCCAATGAGCAGTTCTTC. It codes for CASSSLSGRANEQFF.

This clone was seen just once. This chain joins TRBV4-2 and TRBJ2-1; 11 bases are shared with TRBD1. The trim removed 0 bases at V and 3 bases at J, leaving 7 bases unmatched. The CDR3 is 18 residues long. Germline loops: CDR1 LGHNA, CDR2 YNFKEQ. CDR3 DNA sequence: TGTGCCAGCAGCCAAGAATGGGACAGGGGGTCATTCTACAATGAGCAGTTCTTC. Translating it yields CASSQEWDRGSFYNEQFF.

This clone was counted only a few times. The junction differs from germline at one of its ends, possibly a read error. V gene TRBV7-2 combines with J gene TRBJ2-7, with 10 bases fitting TRBD2. Germline CDR1 and CDR2: SGHTA and FQGNSA. There are 17 residues in the CDR3. The CDR3 loop reads CASSVAPSGRSTSKQYF. For the CDR3, the DNA is TGTGCCAGCAGCGTAGCGCCTAGCGGGAGATCTACGAGTAAGCAGTACTTC.

The table lists this clone with a few counts. This chain joins TRBV12-5 and TRBJ1-5; D is unclear. This CDR3 contains 13 residues. V shed 4 bases and J shed 2 bases, with 6 bases lying between them. Germline V lookup: CDR1 LGHNT, CDR2 FRNRAP. CDR3 residues: CASGWGGNQPQHF. The CDR3 DNA sequence: TGTGCTAGTGGTTGGGGAGGCAATCAGCCCCAGCATTTT.

A few counts support this clone. The CDR3 DNA sequence: TGTGCCACCAGTGATTCCCCCTTAAGCGCTAATGAAAAACTGTTTTTT. Its protein product is CATSDSPLSANEKLFF. V is TRBV24-1 and J is TRBJ1-4; D is uncertain. Germline V lookup: CDR1 KGHDR, CDR2 SFDVKD. The CDR3 is 16 residues long. Trimming stripped 2 bases from V and 3 bases from J, with 12 bases between.

Comment on this clone: Other DNA sequences of this sample code for an identical CDR3. V usage is TRBV3-1 (or the pseudogene TRBV3-2) and J usage is TRBJ2-3; D remains unclear. From germline, CDR1 is LGHDT and CDR2 YNNKEL (reference sequence). V lost 1 base and J lost 1, with 6 bases in between. This CDR3 is 14 amino acids long. CDR3: CASSQGRGTDTQYF. Written as DNA, the CDR3 is TGTGCCAGCAGCCAAGGACGGGGCACAGATACGCAGTATTTT.

The chain has TRBV19 and TRBJ2-2, with D perhaps matching TRBD2 (5 bases). V was shortened by 6 bases and J by 1 base, with 12 bases between the two germline ends. Germline-derived CDR1 and CDR2 are LNHDA and SQIVND (reference sequence). This CDR3 has 15 residues. The CDR3 spells CASRPGSMNTGELFF. In DNA form, the CDR3 reads TGTGCCAGTAGACCGGGGAGCATGAACACCGGGGAGCTGTTTTTT.

The chain combines TRBV18 with TRBJ2-3; 7 bases fit TRBD2. The ends lost 1 base at V and 2 bases at J; junction bases unmatched: 6. Germline assignment: CDR1 KGHSH and CDR2 LQKENI. The CDR3 has 16 amino acids. CDR3 in amino acids: CASSPRDGRSTDTQYF. The CDR3 DNA reads as TGTGCCAGCTCACCACGGGACGGGAGGTCCACAGATACGCAGTATTTT.

Here the CDR3 reads CASSQTRTLDSNEQFF. CDR3 sequence (DNA): TGTGCCAGCTCGCAGACCCGAACCCTTGACAGCAATGAGCAGTTCTTC. The chain recombines TRBV18 with TRBJ2-1; possible D gene TRBD1, 5 bases. The CDR3 runs to 16 residues. Germline CDR1 is KGHSH and CDR2 is LQKENI. V lost 6 bases, J lost 6 bases, and 21 bases lay in between.

This chain uses TRBV5-4 with TRBJ1-1; 12 bases agree with TRBD1. Looked up from germline, CDR1 is SGHNT and CDR2 is YYREEE (reference sequence). CDR3 length: 17 amino acids. J was trimmed by 5 bases and V by 1 base; bases with no gene match: 9. The DNA of the CDR3 is TGTGCCAGCAGCTTGCGGCCGGGACAGGGGGCGCTTACTGAAGCTTTCTTT. This encodes CASSLRPGQGALTEAFF.

This chain joins TRBV6-5 and TRBJ1-1; D perhaps matches TRBD1 (6 bases). Trimming cost V 5 bases and J 7 bases, with 17 bases left between them. Per the germline V gene, CDR1 is MNHEY and CDR2 is SVGAGI. The CDR3 contains 14 residues. CDR3 region: CASSTQGSVHEAFF. As DNA, the CDR3 is TGTGCCAGCAGTACACAGGGTAGCGTACATGAAGCTTTCTTT.

V is TRBV6-5 and J is TRBJ1-6; the D is unclear. Germline V gene sequence: CDR1 MNHEY, CDR2 SVGAGI. Trimming stripped 7 bases from V and 0 bases from J, with 4 bases between. The length of the CDR3 is 13 residues. For the CDR3, the DNA is TGTGCCAGCACCATCTCCTATAATTCACCCCTCCACTTT. This codes for CASTISYNSPLHF.